Listed below are T cell receptor beta chains from one sample, sequenced in a study of T cell responses to AZD1222 COVID-19 vaccine. Profiling relied on immunoSEQ multiplex PCR, and the TCRdb table lists in-frame clones only, not all of them. Here the sample spans approximately 50,000 clones, 75% to 90% being singletons. The material was peripheral blood, obtained 28 days after the second AZD1222 dose. The receptor source for this set is an adult who received the AZD1222 COVID-19 vaccine. The CDR3 runs from the conserved cysteine through the conserved F or W. Each record gives: clone size, D gene, CDR3 length, J gene, V gene, CDR3 protein, CDR3 DNA. A D gene is named only where the DNA matches it firmly. Clone sizes are given selectively: once, few, many, or a class where the clone is expanded.

size: -; D: -; length: 14; J: TRBJ2-4; V: TRBV27; CDR3: CASSLQGGDNIQYF; DNA: TGTGCCAGCAGTTTACAAGGGGGTGATAACATTCAGTACTTC
size: -; D: -; length: 12; J: TRBJ1-5; V: TRBV7-2; CDR3: CASSLGDQPQHF; DNA: TGTGCCAGCAGCTTAGGGGATCAGCCCCAGCATTTT
size: -; D: TRBD1; length: 15; J: TRBJ2-7; V: TRBV5-4; CDR3: CASSSGTGGFYEQYF; DNA: TGTGCCAGCAGCTCAGGGACAGGGGGCTTTTACGAGCAGTACTTC
size: -; D: -; length: 13; J: TRBJ2-7; V: TRBV7-8; CDR3: CASSLDRSYEQYF; DNA: TGTGCCAGCAGCTTGGATCGATCCTACGAGCAGTACTTC
size: -; D: TRBD1; length: 16; J: TRBJ1-3; V: TRBV3-1/TRBV3-2; CDR3: CASSHRQGASGNTIYF; DNA: TGTGCCAGCAGCCACCGACAGGGGGCCTCTGGAAACACCATATATTTT
size: -; D: TRBD2; length: 14; J: TRBJ2-2; V: TRBV10-3; CDR3: CAIRTGTSTGELFF; DNA: TGTGCCATCAGGACCGGGACTAGCACCGGGGAGCTGTTTTTT
size: once; D: -; length: 16; J: TRBJ2-1; V: TRBV5-5; CDR3: CASSLMPGAWRNEQFF; DNA: TGTGCCAGCAGCTTAATGCCGGGAGCCTGGCGGAATGAGCAGTTCTTC
size: -; D: TRBD1; length: 17; J: TRBJ2-7; V: TRBV7-9; CDR3: CASSWGQGKTLSYEQYF; DNA: TGTGCCAGCAGCTGGGGACAGGGCAAGACACTCTCCTACGAGCAGTACTTC
size: -; D: -; length: 13; J: TRBJ2-1; V: TRBV19; CDR3: CASSMSSETMQFF; DNA: TGTGCCAGTAGTATGTCGTCAGAGACGATGCAGTTCTTC
size: -; D: -; length: 12; J: TRBJ1-4; V: TRBV27; CDR3: CASSPPTGKLFF; DNA: TGTGCCAGCAGTCCACCCACAGGAAAACTGTTTTTT
size: -; D: -; length: 15; J: TRBJ2-3; V: TRBV9; CDR3: CASSSPGRDADTQYF; DNA: TGTGCCAGCAGCTCCCCCGGGCGGGACGCAGATACGCAGTATTTT
size: once; D: -; length: 13; J: TRBJ2-3; V: TRBV19; CDR3: CASSIGYSDTQYF; DNA: TGTGCCAGTAGTATAGGGTACTCAGATACGCAGTATTTT
size: -; D: -; length: 13; J: TRBJ1-2; V: TRBV3-1/TRBV3-2; CDR3: CASSPSQGYGYTF; DNA: TGTGCCAGCAGCCCTAGCCAGGGCTATGGCTACACCTTC
size: once; D: TRBD2; length: 17; J: TRBJ2-3; V: TRBV5-1; CDR3: CASSPGLAGSSTDTQYF; DNA: TGCGCCAGCAGCCCCGGGTTAGCGGGGTCTAGCACAGATACGCAGTATTTT
size: -; D: -; length: 15; J: TRBJ2-5; V: TRBV5-4; CDR3: CASSLGGVNGETQYF; DNA: TGTGCCAGCAGCTTGGGCGGTGTCAATGGAGAGACCCAGTACTTC
size: -; D: TRBD1; length: 16; J: TRBJ2-7; V: TRBV18; CDR3: CASSPREGGVKSEQYF; DNA: TGTGCCAGCTCACCCAGAGAAGGGGGCGTTAAATCCGAGCAGTACTTC
size: -; D: -; length: 12; J: TRBJ1-1; V: TRBV28; CDR3: CASTSVDTEAFF; DNA: TGTGCCAGCACCTCGGTAGACACTGAAGCTTTCTTT
size: -; D: -; length: 12; J: TRBJ2-1; V: TRBV5-1; CDR3: CASSLEGREQFF; DNA: TGCGCCAGCAGCTTGGAGGGGCGGGAGCAGTTCTTC
size: -; D: -; length: 14; J: TRBJ1-2; V: TRBV3-1/TRBV3-2; CDR3: CASSQPPSSRGYTF; DNA: TGTGCCAGCAGCCAACCTCCATCTAGTAGGGGCTACACCTTC
size: -; D: TRBD2; length: 15; J: TRBJ2-2; V: TRBV4-3; CDR3: CASSQDAGVAGELFF; DNA: TGCGCCAGCAGCCAAGATGCGGGAGTGGCCGGGGAGCTGTTTTTT
size: -; D: -; length: 15; J: TRBJ1-3; V: TRBV27; CDR3: CASSLYSYSGNTIYF; DNA: TGTGCCAGCAGTTTATACAGCTACTCTGGAAACACCATATATTTT
size: -; D: -; length: 16; J: TRBJ1-4; V: TRBV6-1; CDR3: CASSDHSWTALEKLFF; DNA: TGTGCCAGCAGTGATCACTCTTGGACAGCCCTTGAAAAACTGTTTTTT
size: once; D: TRBD2; length: 13; J: TRBJ2-3; V: TRBV19; CDR3: CATVAGSTDTQYF; DNA: TGTGCCACGGTAGCGGGGAGCACAGATACGCAGTATTTT
size: once; D: -; length: 14; J: TRBJ1-6; V: TRBV3-1/TRBV3-2; CDR3: CASSADRPNSPLHF; DNA: TGTGCCAGCAGCGCTGACAGGCCCAATTCACCCCTCCACTTT
size: -; D: -; length: 15; J: TRBJ1-1; V: TRBV6-5; CDR3: CASSYLSGEGSEAFF; DNA: TGTGCCAGCAGTTACTTATCAGGGGAAGGGTCTGAAGCTTTCTTT
size: -; D: TRBD2; length: 18; J: TRBJ2-3; V: TRBV4-2; CDR3: CASSQVLSSGGASDTQYF; DNA: TGTGCCAGCAGCCAAGTCCTCTCTAGCGGGGGGGCCTCAGATACGCAGTATTTT
size: -; D: -; length: 17; J: TRBJ2-2; V: TRBV7-2; CDR3: CASSLARGSRATGELFF; DNA: TGTGCCAGCAGCTTAGCGCGTGGCTCCAGGGCCACCGGGGAGCTGTTTTTT
size: once; D: -; length: 17; J: TRBJ2-1; V: TRBV5-4; CDR3: CASSSPPRGRSYNEQFF; DNA: TGTGCCAGCAGCTCTCCCCCGCGGGGGCGATCCTACAATGAGCAGTTCTTC
size: -; D: TRBD2; length: 16; J: TRBJ2-1; V: TRBV28; CDR3: CASRLAGGISYNEQFF; DNA: TGTGCCAGCAGATTAGCGGGGGGAATCTCCTACAATGAGCAGTTCTTC
size: -; D: -; length: 14; J: TRBJ1-2; V: TRBV19; CDR3: CASSIETGSYGYTF; DNA: TGTGCCAGTAGTATAGAAACAGGGAGTTATGGCTACACCTTC
size: -; D: TRBD2; length: 18; J: TRBJ2-1; V: TRBV19; CDR3: CASSTATSGGGITNEQFF; DNA: TGTGCCAGTAGTACAGCCACTAGCGGGGGGGGAATTACAAATGAGCAGTTCTTC
size: -; D: TRBD1; length: 16; J: TRBJ1-1; V: TRBV6-5; CDR3: CASSYDWWTGGTEAFF; DNA: TGTGCCAGCAGTTACGATTGGTGGACAGGGGGCACTGAAGCTTTCTTT
size: -; D: TRBD1; length: 13; J: TRBJ1-1; V: TRBV20-1; CDR3: CSASRDSYTEAFF; DNA: TGCAGTGCTAGTCGGGACAGCTACACTGAAGCTTTCTTT
size: -; D: -; length: 15; J: TRBJ1-3; V: TRBV4-1; CDR3: CASSPPSGRINTIYF; DNA: TGCGCCAGCAGCCCCCCATCGGGCAGGATAAACACCATATATTTT
size: once; D: -; length: 12; J: TRBJ2-7; V: TRBV28; CDR3: CASSLSEHEQYF; DNA: TGTGCCAGCAGCCTGTCGGAGCATGAGCAGTACTTC
size: -; D: TRBD1; length: 17; J: TRBJ2-2; V: TRBV6-4; CDR3: CASSDPDRTHGTGELFF; DNA: TGTGCCAGCAGTGACCCGGACAGGACCCATGGAACCGGGGAGCTGTTTTTT
size: -; D: -; length: 12; J: TRBJ1-5; V: TRBV28; CDR3: CASSTGSQPQHF; DNA: TGTGCCAGCAGTACGGGCAGTCAGCCCCAGCATTTT
size: -; D: TRBD1; length: 13; J: TRBJ1-6; V: TRBV10-3; CDR3: CAIRGTGDSPLHF; DNA: TGTGCCATCAGGGGGACAGGGGATTCACCCCTCCACTTT
size: -; D: -; length: 15; J: TRBJ2-6; V: TRBV6-5; CDR3: CASSPSDDGANVLTF; DNA: TGTGCCAGCAGTCCGTCGGACGATGGGGCCAACGTCCTGACTTTC
size: -; D: -; length: 14; J: TRBJ1-6; V: TRBV10-3; CDR3: CAISESLTGSPLHF; DNA: TGTGCCATCAGTGAGTCCTTGACTGGCTCACCCCTCCACTTT
size: -; D: -; length: 14; J: TRBJ1-5; V: TRBV3-1/TRBV3-2; CDR3: CASSQDSSNQPQHF; DNA: TGTGCCAGCAGCCAAGATTCTAGCAATCAGCCCCAGCATTTT
size: -; D: -; length: 16; J: TRBJ1-1; V: TRBV28; CDR3: CASSPTTGLGYTEAFF; DNA: TGTGCCAGCAGTCCCACAACAGGTTTGGGTTACACTGAAGCTTTCTTT
size: few; D: -; length: 15; J: TRBJ1-2; V: TRBV19; CDR3: CASTGLAGANYGYTF; DNA: TGTGCCAGTACCGGGTTGGCCGGGGCGAACTATGGCTACACCTTC
size: -; D: -; length: 15; J: TRBJ1-2; V: TRBV30; CDR3: CAWSPPDRRDYGYTF; DNA: TGTGCCTGGAGTCCTCCGGACCGACGAGACTATGGCTACACCTTC
size: -; D: -; length: 14; J: TRBJ2-7; V: TRBV7-2; CDR3: CASSLGPYSYEQYF; DNA: TGTGCCAGCAGCCTGGGACCGTACTCCTACGAGCAGTACTTC
size: -; D: -; length: 13; J: TRBJ2-2; V: TRBV19; CDR3: CASSIGYTGELFF; DNA: TGTGCCAGTAGTATAGGGTACACCGGGGAGCTGTTTTTT
size: -; D: TRBD2; length: 15; J: TRBJ2-7; V: TRBV7-2; CDR3: CASSPGLAGLYEQYF; DNA: TGTGCCAGCAGCCCCGGACTAGCGGGGCTCTACGAGCAGTACTTC
size: -; D: TRBD1; length: 15; J: TRBJ1-6; V: TRBV27; CDR3: CASSSQDRVYSPLHF; DNA: TGTGCCAGCAGCTCCCAAGACAGGGTATACTCACCCCTCCACTTT
size: -; D: TRBD1; length: 15; J: TRBJ1-2; V: TRBV25-1; CDR3: CASSDQLQGADGYTF; DNA: TGTGCCAGCAGTGATCAGTTGCAGGGGGCAGATGGCTACACCTTC
size: -; D: TRBD2; length: 14; J: TRBJ2-2; V: TRBV28; CDR3: CATEGGAGDGELFF; DNA: TGTGCCACAGAGGGAGGGGCTGGGGACGGGGAGCTGTTTTTT
size: -; D: -; length: 14; J: TRBJ1-5; V: TRBV10-2; CDR3: CASSDPVTGQPQHF; DNA: TGCGCCAGCAGTGACCCCGTTACGGGTCAGCCCCAGCATTTT
size: -; D: -; length: 13; J: TRBJ2-7; V: TRBV25-1; CDR3: CASRGTGSYEQYF; DNA: TGTGCCAGCAGGGGGACCGGTTCCTACGAGCAGTACTTC